This is a list of T cell receptor beta chains from one sample in a study of blood T cell repertoires in COVID-19. Measured with immunoSEQ multiplex PCR; TCRdb has only the in-frame clones, and not every one. Counted here are roughly 80,000 clones, 81% occurring once; the ten biggest clones make up about 45%. The sample was peripheral blood. Every receptor here comes from a man older than 75 with acute or convalescent COVID-19. Each CDR3 is given with its conserved first and last residue. D genes are given only for firm matches. Expanded clones get a size class; other rows say once, few or many, or leave the size out.

V	size	D	J	DNA	CDR3
TRBV5-1	.	.	TRBJ2-2	TGCGCCAGCAGCTTGCGCACATCCACCGGGGAGCTGTTTTTT	CASSLRTSTGELFF
TRBV28	.	.	TRBJ1-1	TGTGCCAGCAGTTTATCCCTGACAAGGGCCGGACAGAACACTGAAGCTTTCTTT	CASSLSLTRAGQNTEAFF
TRBV30	.	.	TRBJ1-6	TGTGCCTGGAGTGTAAGCTTGATCCTTGGGAGCTCCTATAATTCACCCCTCCACTTT	CAWSVSLILGSSYNSPLHF
TRBV29-1	few	.	TRBJ1-1	TGCAGCGTTGAAGATCTCCTGACAAATGAAGCTTTCTTT	CSVEDLLTNEAFF
TRBV29-1	few	TRBD1	TRBJ1-4	TGCAGCGTTGAAGAGGGACAGGGAGGCGGAAAACTGTTTTTT	CSVEEGQGGGKLFF
TRBV10-3	.	TRBD1	TRBJ1-1	TGTGCCATCAGTGTTATGGGACAGGGGATGACTGAAGCTTTCTTT	CAISVMGQGMTEAFF
TRBV28	.	TRBD2	TRBJ2-2	TGTGCCAGCAGCTGGGGACTAGCGGATAGGTTGTTTTTT	CASSWGLADRLFF
TRBV6-1	.	.	TRBJ1-4	TGTGCCAGCAGTGAGGGAAACGGGGGGTATGAAAAACTGTTTTTT	CASSEGNGGYEKLFF
TRBV5-1	once	.	TRBJ1-2	TGCGCCAGCAGCGGGGGGTCTAACTATGGCTACACCTTC	CASSGGSNYGYTF
TRBV18	.	TRBD1	TRBJ1-2	TGTGCCAGCTCACCAAGGTCAGGGGGAGTGGATGGCTACACCTTC	CASSPRSGGVDGYTF
TRBV28	.	TRBD1	TRBJ1-2	TGTGCCAGCAGTTCACCCGGGACAGGGGTCTATGGCTACACCTTC	CASSSPGTGVYGYTF
TRBV29-1	.	.	TRBJ2-3	TGCAGCGTTGAAAATTCTAGCACAGATACGCAGTATTTT	CSVENSSTDTQYF
TRBV19	.	TRBD1	TRBJ2-2	TGTGCCAGTAGTACTTCCCGGACAGGCGTAACCGGGGAGCTGTTTTTT	CASSTSRTGVTGELFF
TRBV19	.	.	TRBJ2-1	TGTGCCAGTAGTAAACAACAGAACAATGAGCAGTTCTTC	CASSKQQNNEQFF
TRBV4-2	.	.	TRBJ1-5	TGTGCCAGCAGCCAAGGAGGGAACCAGCCCCAGCATTTT	CASSQGGNQPQHF
TRBV5-1	.	.	TRBJ1-1	TGCGCCAGCAGCTTTCAACAGTCGAGGAACACTGAAGCTTTCTTT	CASSFQQSRNTEAFF
TRBV28	.	.	TRBJ1-5	TGTGCCAGCACAAATAGCAGGGGTCAGCCCCAGCATTTT	CASTNSRGQPQHF
TRBV28	.	TRBD2	TRBJ2-7	TGTGCCAGCAACCGACTAGCGGGGGCCTCCTACGAGCAGTACTTC	CASNRLAGASYEQYF
TRBV2	.	TRBD1	TRBJ1-1	TGTGCCAGCAGTGATCAGGGGGCAGGCACTGAAGCTTTCTTT	CASSDQGAGTEAFF